What follows are 13 T cell receptor beta chains derived from one specimen sequenced in a study of blood T cell repertoires in COVID-19. The repertoire was sequenced with immunoSEQ multiplex PCR; TCRdb's copy has only in-frame clones and lacks some. The table has about 150,000 clones, roughly 80% seen once. Sequenced input: peripheral blood. The receptor set was obtained from a man aged 55 to 69 with acute or convalescent COVID-19.

CDR3 protein: CASSSRSSGNTIYF. In nucleotides, the CDR3 is TGTGCCAGCAGCTCTCGTAGCTCTGGAAACACCATATATTTT. This chain joins TRBV13 and TRBJ1-3, with no clear D. The ends were cut back, 4 bases at V and 0 bases at J, with 7 bases in the middle. The CDR3 is made up of 14 amino acids. CDR1 and CDR2 from the germline V gene are PRHDT and FYEKMQ (reference sequence).

This clone came up a few times. The chain carries TRBV19 and TRBJ2-7; D gene uncertain. The CDR3 is made up of 14 amino acids. V gave up 0 bases and J gave up 4 bases, with 10 bases separating them. Germline CDR1 and CDR2: LNHDA and SQIVND (reference sequence). The CDR3 region has the DNA TGTGCCAGTAGTATAGATGACATGAGTTACGAGCAGTACTTC. Residues: CASSIDDMSYEQYF. The complete variable domain, with remaining parts taken from reference TRBV19 and TRBJ2-7, reads DGGITQSPKYLFRKEGQNVTLSCEQNLNHDAMYWYRQDPGQGLRLIYYSQIVNDFQKGDIAEGYSVSREKKESFPLTVTSAQKNPTAFYLCASSIDDMSYEQYFGPGTRLTVT.

In the case of this clone: In the same sample, other DNA sequences code for this CDR3. The V gene is TRBV12-3 or TRBV12-4, the J gene TRBJ2-6; no definite D call. This CDR3 is 13 amino acids long. V lost 6 bases and J 1 base, leaving 4 bases between the germline ends. The CDR3 DNA reads as TGTGCCAGCAGATCATCTGGGGCCAACGTCCTGACTTTC. Translation gives CASRSSGANVLTF.

The genes are TRBV4-2 and TRBJ1-1, with D possibly TRBD1 on 6 matching bases. Between the trimmed V and J ends, which lost 1 base and 3 bases, there was a span of 12 bases. In germline, CDR1 is LGHNA, CDR2 YNFKEQ. The CDR3 is made up of 15 amino acids. The CDR3: CASSQGGGRDTEAFF. The CDR3 bases are TGTGCCAGCAGCCAAGGAGGGGGACGGGACACTGAAGCTTTCTTT.

This chain uses TRBV5-6 with TRBJ2-5; 15 bases map to TRBD2. The CDR3 spans 13 residues. V lost 3 bases to trimming and J lost 10 bases; unmatched junction nucleotides: 1. CDR1 SGHDT and CDR2 YYEEEE come from the germline V gene. The CDR3 bases are TGTGCCAGCAGCTCGGGACTAGCGGGGGGCCAGTACTTC. This gives the protein CASSSGLAGGQYF.

The gene calls are TRBV7-2 and TRBJ1-5, with 7 bases lining up with TRBD1. The CDR3 has 16 amino acids. V was clipped by 1 base and J by 2 bases; unmatched bases: 5. CDR1 is SGHTA, CDR2 FQGNSA, per germline. The CDR3 here is CASSLVLGGGNQPQHF. CDR3 sequence (DNA): TGTGCCAGCAGCTTAGTGTTAGGGGGCGGCAATCAGCCCCAGCATTTT.

The chain carries TRBV3-1 (or the pseudogene TRBV3-2) and TRBJ2-5; 7 positions agree with TRBD2. The ends lost 0 bases at V and 5 bases at J; junction bases unmatched: 12. CDR1 and CDR2 from the germline V gene are LGHDT and YNNKEL (reference sequence). The CDR3 contains 17 residues. The CDR3 sequence is CASSQDPVFSGMETQYF. The CDR3 nucleotides are TGTGCCAGCAGCCAAGATCCTGTGTTCAGCGGGATGGAGACCCAGTACTTC.

Turning to this clone: This sample also contains other DNA sequences that code for the same CDR3. This chain uses TRBV19 with TRBJ1-5; 9 nucleotides line up with TRBD1. After removal of 6 bases from V and 6 bases from J, the junction contained 6 bases not matched to a gene. Per the germline V gene, CDR1 is LNHDA and CDR2 is SQIVND (reference sequence). The CDR3 loop spans 14 amino acids. Here the CDR3 reads CASSTTGGGQPQHF. CDR3 nucleotides: TGTGCCAGTAGCACGACAGGGGGTGGTCAGCCCCAGCATTTT.

The chain joins TRBV25-1 to TRBJ2-7, with 8 bases that match TRBD2. Germline loops: CDR1 MGHDK, CDR2 SYGVNS. The CDR3 loop spans 11 amino acids. With 11 bases clipped from V and 4 bases from J, the junction kept 4 bases outside the gene matches. The CDR3 region has the DNA TGTGCCTCCGGGGGGGGATACGAGCAGTACTTC. Amino acids: CASGGGYEQYF.

V is TRBV9 and J is TRBJ2-1; 8 nucleotides align to TRBD2. The length of the CDR3 is 18 residues. V lost 3 bases and J lost 5; bases outside the gene matches: 16. Germline CDR1 SGDLS, CDR2 YYNGEE. CDR3 protein: CASSGHRLAGKTNNEQFF. The CDR3 nucleotides read TGTGCCAGCAGCGGCCACCGCCTAGCGGGCAAGACTAACAATGAGCAGTTCTTC. Full variable domain (outside the CDR3, taken from reference TRBV9 and TRBJ2-1): DSGVTQTPKHLITATGQRVTLRCSPRSGDLSVYWYQQSLDQGLQFLIQYYNGEERAKGNILERFSAQQFPDLHSELNLSSLELGDSALYFCASSGHRLAGKTNNEQFFGPGTRLTVL.

The J gene is TRBJ2-5, the V gene TRBV7-9, with no clear D. This CDR3 region has 12 residues. V was trimmed by 4 bases and J by 4 bases, leaving 7 bases between them. CDR1 is SEHNR and CDR2 is FQNEAQ in the germline V gene (reference sequence). CDR3 bases: TGTGCCAGCAGCTCCATACTAGAGACCCAGTACTTC. This gives the protein CASSSILETQYF.

This chain uses TRBV7-3 with TRBJ2-2, with D possibly being TRBD1 (6 bases). V shed 4 bases and J shed 1 base, with 10 bases lying between them. CDR1 SGHTA and CDR2 FQGTGA come from the germline V gene. The CDR3 runs 15 residues. CDR3 sequence: CASSYATGNTGELFF. The CDR3 DNA sequence: TGTGCCAGCAGCTACGCGACAGGGAACACCGGGGAGCTGTTTTTT. The complete variable domain, with remaining parts taken from reference TRBV7-3 and TRBJ2-2, reads GAGVSQTPSNKVTEKGKYVELRCDPISGHTALYWYRQSLGQGPEFLIYFQGTGAADDSGLPNDRFFAVRPEGSVSTLKIQRTERGDSAVYLCASSYATGNTGELFFGEGSRLTVL.

This clone is a singleton in its sample. This chain connects TRBV29-1 to TRBJ2-7, with 7 positions matching TRBD1. The CDR3 loop spans 14 amino acids. The V gene end was trimmed by 2 bases and the J gene end by 1 base; junction bases not matched to a gene: 5. Germline assignment: CDR1 SQVTM and CDR2 ANQGSEA. The CDR3, as DNA: TGCAGCGTTGAAAACAGGGGAAATTCCTACGAGCAGTACTTC. Protein product: CSVENRGNSYEQYF.